This T cell receptor beta chain was found in a study of T-cell memory formation after mild COVID-19. The germline CDR1 and CDR2 sequences are SGHRS and YFSETQ. CDR3 size: 15 residues. After removal of 4 bases from V and 4 bases from J, the junction contained 7 bases not matched to a gene. With constant-segment primers, 5'RACE yielded cDNA libraries of TCR alpha and TCR beta that carried sample barcodes and UMIs. In TCRdb, the 5' RACE reads were re-called with MiXCR into one record per CDR3 protein. The repertoire has 290,000 or so distinct CDR3 sequences, around 19% of them found once; the top ten carry over 20%. Study results and caveats: Clonal second-wave expansions that peaked on day 37 had unconfirmed SARS-CoV-2 specificity. Among clones contracting day 15 to 85, CD4/CD8 was balanced, whereas later expanders leaned CD4+.

With regard to this clonotype: Its antigen is undetermined.

Sequencing was performed on PBMCs or a T cell subset sorted from them (not recorded which). The source of this sequence is a man between 18 and 35 years old who had mild COVID-19 (a few samples of this study predate the infection). Cell type and time point are not known. The V call is TRBV5-1, the J call TRBJ2-3; 9 positions match TRBD1. CDR3: CASSLTGGWSDTQYF. CDR3 in DNA: TGCGCCAGCAGCCTTACAGGGGGCTGGTCAGATACGCAGTATTTT.